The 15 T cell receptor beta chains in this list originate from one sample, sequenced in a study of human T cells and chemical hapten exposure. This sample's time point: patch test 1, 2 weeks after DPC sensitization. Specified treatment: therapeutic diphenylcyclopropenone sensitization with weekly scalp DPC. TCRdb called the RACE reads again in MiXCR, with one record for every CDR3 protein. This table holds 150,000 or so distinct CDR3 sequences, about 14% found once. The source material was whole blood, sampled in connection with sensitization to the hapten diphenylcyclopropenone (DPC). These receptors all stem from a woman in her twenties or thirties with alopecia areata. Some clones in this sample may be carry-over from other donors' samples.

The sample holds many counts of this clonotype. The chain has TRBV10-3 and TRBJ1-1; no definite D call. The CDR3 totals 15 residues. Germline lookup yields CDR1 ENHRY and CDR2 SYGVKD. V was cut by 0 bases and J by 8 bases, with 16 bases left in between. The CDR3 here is CAISESPGSSEEAFF. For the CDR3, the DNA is TGTGCCATCAGTGAGTCCCCGGGTTCCTCGGAGGAAGCTTTCTTT.

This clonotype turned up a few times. CDR3 region: CASSEGSPLHF. The CDR3 bases are TGTGCCAGCAGTGAGGGATCACCCCTCCACTTT. The chain links TRBV6-1 to TRBJ1-6, with unresolved D. CDR1 and CDR2 (germline): MNHNS, SASEGT. With 3 bases removed from V and 10 bases from J, the gap between germline ends came to 4 bases. This CDR3 has 11 residues.

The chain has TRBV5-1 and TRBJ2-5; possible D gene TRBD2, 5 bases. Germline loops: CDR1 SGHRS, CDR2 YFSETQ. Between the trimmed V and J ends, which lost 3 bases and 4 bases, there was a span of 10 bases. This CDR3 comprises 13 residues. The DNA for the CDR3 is TGCGCCAGCAGCTCCGGAGGAGCAGAGACCCAGTACTTC. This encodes CASSSGGAETQYF.

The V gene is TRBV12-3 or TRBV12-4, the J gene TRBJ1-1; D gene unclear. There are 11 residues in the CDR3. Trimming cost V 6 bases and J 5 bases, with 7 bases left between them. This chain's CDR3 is CASRVRTEAFF. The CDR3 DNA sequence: TGTGCCAGCAGAGTTAGGACTGAAGCTTTCTTT.

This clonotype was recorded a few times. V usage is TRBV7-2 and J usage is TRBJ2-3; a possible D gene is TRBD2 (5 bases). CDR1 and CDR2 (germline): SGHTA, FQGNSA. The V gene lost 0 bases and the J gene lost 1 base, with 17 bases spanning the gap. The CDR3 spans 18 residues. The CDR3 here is CASSLAFTGYGGTDTQYF. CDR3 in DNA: TGTGCCAGCAGCTTAGCTTTCACGGGGTACGGGGGCACAGATACGCAGTATTTT.

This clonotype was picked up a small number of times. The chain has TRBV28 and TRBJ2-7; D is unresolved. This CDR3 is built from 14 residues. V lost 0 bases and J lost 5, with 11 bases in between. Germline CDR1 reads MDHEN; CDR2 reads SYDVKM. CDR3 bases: TGTGCCAGCAGTTTATGGGGTCAGGTTAACGAGCAGTACTTC. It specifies CASSLWGQVNEQYF.

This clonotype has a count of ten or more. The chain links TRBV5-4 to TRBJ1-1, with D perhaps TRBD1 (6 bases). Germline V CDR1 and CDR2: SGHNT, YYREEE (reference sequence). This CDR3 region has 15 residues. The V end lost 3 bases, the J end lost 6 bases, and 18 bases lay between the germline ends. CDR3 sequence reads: CASSSETGNRAEAFF. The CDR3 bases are TGTGCCAGCAGCTCCGAGACAGGAAATAGGGCTGAAGCTTTCTTT.

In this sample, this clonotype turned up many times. CDR3 sequence: CASRGQENSPLHF. Written as DNA, the CDR3 is TGTGCCAGCAGAGGACAGGAGAATTCACCCCTCCACTTT. The gene calls are TRBV4-2 and TRBJ1-6, with 7 bases matching TRBD1. Germline-derived CDR1 and CDR2 are LGHNA and YNFKEQ. The V gene end was trimmed by 6 bases and the J gene end by 7 bases; junction bases not matched to a gene: 3. This CDR3 is built from 13 residues.

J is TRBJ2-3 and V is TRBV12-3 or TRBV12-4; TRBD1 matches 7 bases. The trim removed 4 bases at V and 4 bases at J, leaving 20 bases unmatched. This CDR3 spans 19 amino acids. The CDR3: CASSSPHTRTGEISDTQYF. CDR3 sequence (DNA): TGTGCCAGCAGTTCCCCCCACACCCGGACAGGAGAAATCTCAGATACGCAGTATTTT.

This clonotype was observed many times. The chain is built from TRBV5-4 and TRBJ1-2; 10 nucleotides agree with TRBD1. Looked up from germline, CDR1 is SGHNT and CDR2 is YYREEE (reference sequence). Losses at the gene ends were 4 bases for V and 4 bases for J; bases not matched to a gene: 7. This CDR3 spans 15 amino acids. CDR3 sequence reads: CASSLGQGVGYGYTF. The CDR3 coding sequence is TGTGCCAGCAGCCTTGGACAGGGGGTGGGCTATGGCTACACCTTC.

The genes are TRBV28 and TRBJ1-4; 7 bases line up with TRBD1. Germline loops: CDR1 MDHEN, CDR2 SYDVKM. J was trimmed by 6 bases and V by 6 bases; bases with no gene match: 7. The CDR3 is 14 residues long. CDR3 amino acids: CASSRGQLDEKLFF. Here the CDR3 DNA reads TGTGCCAGCAGCCGGGGACAGCTTGATGAAAAACTGTTTTTT.

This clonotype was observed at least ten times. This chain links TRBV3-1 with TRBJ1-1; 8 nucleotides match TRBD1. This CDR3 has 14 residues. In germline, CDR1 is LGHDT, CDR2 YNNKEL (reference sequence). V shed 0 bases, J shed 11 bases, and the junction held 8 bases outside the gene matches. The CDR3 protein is CASSQDARGRRAFF. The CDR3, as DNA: TGTGCCAGCAGCCAAGATGCCAGGGGGCGAAGGGCTTTCTTT.

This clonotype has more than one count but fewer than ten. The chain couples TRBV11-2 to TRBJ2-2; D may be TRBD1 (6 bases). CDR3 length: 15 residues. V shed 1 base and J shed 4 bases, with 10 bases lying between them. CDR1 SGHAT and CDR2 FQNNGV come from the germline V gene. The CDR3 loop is CASSLAGQSTGELFF. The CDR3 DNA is TGTGCCAGCAGCTTAGCCGGACAGAGCACCGGGGAGCTGTTTTTT.

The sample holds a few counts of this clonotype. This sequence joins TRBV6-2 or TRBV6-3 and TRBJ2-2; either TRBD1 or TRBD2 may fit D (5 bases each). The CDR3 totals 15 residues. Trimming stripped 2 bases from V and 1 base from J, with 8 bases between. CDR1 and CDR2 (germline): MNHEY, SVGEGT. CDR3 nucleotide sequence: TGTGCCAGCAGTTACGGGACGGGGAACACCGGGGAGCTGTTTTTT. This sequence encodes CASSYGTGNTGELFF.

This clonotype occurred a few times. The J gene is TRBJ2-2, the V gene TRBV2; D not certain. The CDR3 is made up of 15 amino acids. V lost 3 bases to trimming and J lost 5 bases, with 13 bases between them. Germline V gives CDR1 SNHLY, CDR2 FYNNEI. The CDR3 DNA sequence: TGTGCCAGCAGTGATGAGCCTAGGCTTACCGGGGAGCTGTTTTTT. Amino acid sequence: CASSDEPRLTGELFF. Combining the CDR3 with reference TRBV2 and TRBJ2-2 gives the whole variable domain EPEVTQTPSHQVTQMGQEVILRCVPISNHLYFYWYRQILGQKVEFLVSFYNNEISEKSEIFDDQFSVERPDGSNFTLKIRSTKLEDSAMYFCASSDEPRLTGELFFGEGSRLTVL.